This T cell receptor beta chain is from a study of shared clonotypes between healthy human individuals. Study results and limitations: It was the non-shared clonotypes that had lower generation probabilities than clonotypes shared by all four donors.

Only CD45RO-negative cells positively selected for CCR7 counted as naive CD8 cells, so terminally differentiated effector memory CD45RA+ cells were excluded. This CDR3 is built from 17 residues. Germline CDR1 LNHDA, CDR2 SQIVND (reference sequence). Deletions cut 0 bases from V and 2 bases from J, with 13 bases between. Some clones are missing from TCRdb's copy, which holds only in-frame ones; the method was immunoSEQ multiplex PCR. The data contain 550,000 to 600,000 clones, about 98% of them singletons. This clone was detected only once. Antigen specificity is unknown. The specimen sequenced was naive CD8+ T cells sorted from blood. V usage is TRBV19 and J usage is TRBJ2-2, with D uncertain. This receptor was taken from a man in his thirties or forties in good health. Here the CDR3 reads CASSIDLARINTGELFF. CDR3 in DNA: TGTGCCAGTAGTATAGATCTTGCTAGGATAAACACCGGGGAGCTGTTTTTT.